The 11 T cell receptor beta chains reported below all come from one sample, sequenced in a study of blood T cell repertoires in COVID-19 (dated by TCRdb to 2018 to 2020). Receptor amplification or capture employed the immunoSEQ multiplex PCR assay. What TCRdb holds here is the immuneACCESS table cut down to in-frame rearrangements. Part of the clones is not present; checked against another copy, under half of the missing clones reflect an unresolved V gene, and the others are unexplained. The sample has 25,000 to 35,000 clones on record, about 80% of them singletons. Roughly 46% of the sample lies in the top ten. Sequencing used peripheral blood. These receptor sequences come from a woman at least 80 years old with acute or convalescent COVID-19.

V and J are TRBV11-2 and TRBJ2-7; D is unclear. Germline values: CDR1 SGHAT, CDR2 FQNNGV. The CDR3 is 12 residues long. With 5 bases removed from V and 3 bases from J, the gap between germline ends came to 8 bases. The CDR3 coding sequence is TGTGCCAGCAGCCCAACTCACTACGAGCAGTACTTC. Translating it yields CASSPTHYEQYF.

The rearrangement uses TRBV19 and TRBJ1-5; possible D gene TRBD1, 5 bases. Germline CDR1 reads LNHDA; CDR2 reads SQIVND (reference sequence). This CDR3 comprises 14 residues. The V and J ends lost 0 bases and 2 bases respectively, with 5 bases between them. CDR3 loop: CASSIDRGNQPQHF. DNA for the CDR3: TGTGCCAGTAGTATAGACAGGGGCAATCAGCCCCAGCATTTT.

The V call is TRBV6-2 or TRBV6-3, the J call TRBJ2-1, with 7 bases that match TRBD2. Losses at the gene ends were 4 bases for V and 4 bases for J; bases not matched to a gene: 10. There are 16 residues in the CDR3. Germline CDR1 MNHEY, CDR2 SVGEGT. CDR3 in amino acids: CASSSGLVTRYNEQFF. In DNA, the CDR3 is TGTGCCAGCAGTTCCGGACTAGTCACTCGGTACAATGAGCAGTTCTTC.

This clone has only one observation. This sequence joins TRBV7-8 and TRBJ1-6; D is perhaps TRBD1 (6 bases). The CDR3 covers 13 residues. Trimming took 5 bases from V and 10 from J, leaving 12 bases between them. CDR1 and CDR2 from the germline V gene are SGHVS and FQNEAQ. This CDR3 is CASSPQGRSPLHF. CDR3 DNA: TGTGCCAGCAGCCCACAGGGTCGGTCACCCCTCCACTTT.

The chain carries TRBV28 and TRBJ1-6; weak D call: TRBD1 (5 bases). Germline lookup yields CDR1 MDHEN and CDR2 SYDVKM. The germline V and J ends were trimmed by 7 bases and 7 bases, with 14 bases remaining between them. The CDR3 runs 14 residues. The DNA of the CDR3 is TGTGCCAGCACTCCCCCGCCAGGGAATTCACCCCTCCACTTT. Translation: CASTPPPGNSPLHF.

This chain joins TRBV5-6 and TRBJ2-1; 14 bases line up with TRBD2. The CDR3 consists of 15 residues. Germline V CDR1 and CDR2: SGHDT, YYEEEE. V dropped 4 bases and J dropped 6; count of bases not matched to a gene: 3. DNA for the CDR3: TGTGCCAGCAGCCCCGGACTAGCGGGAGGCAATGAGCAGTTCTTC. Translating it yields CASSPGLAGGNEQFF.

The rearrangement joins TRBV7-9 to TRBJ2-1; D unclear. V was shortened by 5 bases and J by 7 bases, with 6 bases between the two germline ends. The CDR3 has 11 amino acids. From germline, CDR1 is SEHNR and CDR2 FQNEAQ (reference sequence). The CDR3, as DNA: TGTGCCAGCAGCCCCCAGAATGAGCAGTTCTTC. Translating gives CASSPQNEQFF.

The rearrangement uses TRBV5-6 and TRBJ2-7; D remains ambiguous. This CDR3 region has 16 residues. Looked up from germline, CDR1 is SGHDT and CDR2 is YYEEEE. Deletions cut 7 bases from V and 3 bases from J, with 23 bases between. The CDR3 loop reads CASFNYRRQKIYEQYF. The DNA of the CDR3 is TGTGCCAGCTTCAACTACCGGCGTCAAAAAATCTACGAGCAGTACTTC. The variable domain in full, with the rest retrieved from reference TRBV5-6 and TRBJ2-7, is DAGVTQSPTHLIKTRGQQVTLRCSPKSGHDTVSWYQQALGQGPQFIFQYYEEEERQRGNFPDRFSGHQFPNYSSELNVNALLLGDSALYLCASFNYRRQKIYEQYFGPGTRLTVT.

The chain is built from TRBV12-3 or TRBV12-4 and TRBJ1-1; D perhaps matches TRBD1 (6 bases). CDR3 length equals 11 residues. V was pared by 3 bases and J by 10 bases, with 9 bases between. CDR3 DNA: TGTGCCAGCAGTTTGTCCAGGGGAGCTTTCTTT. It is translated as CASSLSRGAFF.

The J gene is TRBJ1-2, the V gene TRBV5-6; D gene uncertain. The CDR3 covers 12 residues. Germline V lookup: CDR1 SGHDT, CDR2 YYEEEE. V lost 5 bases, J lost 5 bases, and 10 bases lay in between. The CDR3 DNA sequence: TGTGCCAGCAGAGGAGGGAAGTATGGCTACACCTTC. Protein product: CASRGGKYGYTF.

The chain employs TRBV9 and TRBJ2-3, with a possible D match to TRBD2 (6 bases). V lost 1 base and J 5 bases, leaving 14 bases between the germline ends. Germline V gene data show CDR1 as SGDLS and CDR2 as YYNGEE. The CDR3 contains 15 residues. CDR3 residues: CASSVTAAGGDTQYF. In DNA, the CDR3 is TGTGCCAGCAGCGTAACAGCGGCCGGGGGAGATACGCAGTATTTT.